This TCR beta chain was sequenced during a study of blood T cells in healthy people across ages. A second 7 to 11 cycle PCR used barcoded and J-beta primers. TCRdb processed the 5' RACE reads anew with MiXCR; each CDR3 protein has one entry. The sample lists about 1.1 million distinct CDR3 sequences, under 40% occurring once. Remarks on this clonotype: What it binds is not known.

Study-level points and caveats: The donors' CMV status was not determined, possibly confounding changes in expanded clonotypes. Calculation of diversity from one million T cells yielded estimates considered to be underestimates. A roughly linear fall in TCR beta diversity per million T cells was seen with increasing age.

Samples each had at least 5 micrograms of total RNA extracted. Per the germline V gene, CDR1 is SGHRS and CDR2 is YFSETQ. The germline V and J ends were trimmed by 4 bases and 6 bases, with 17 bases remaining between them. The CDR3 has 15 amino acids. The material sequenced was blood. The sequence derives from a man younger than 30 in good health. The rearrangement joins TRBV5-1 to TRBJ2-1, with D perhaps TRBD1 or TRBD2 (5 bases each). CDR3 residues: CASSAVIGTGNEQFF. The CDR3 DNA is TGCGCCAGCAGCGCCGTAATAGGGACCGGCAATGAGCAGTTCTTC.